This T cell receptor beta chain was identified during a study of blood T cell repertoires in COVID-19. Across the study: Samples of COVID-19 (acute and convalescent) were obtained from the United States, Italy and Spain. In each case, the material was cDNA or gDNA derived from T cells, B-cell-depleted T cells, or PBMCs.

V lost 1 base and J 1 base, leaving 11 bases between the germline ends. Germline V gene data show CDR1 as LNHDA and CDR2 as SQIVND (reference sequence). The CDR3 spans 16 residues. Original methodology: Nucleated cell counts were estimated from reference gene primer amplification. Generated by immunoSEQ multiplex PCR, the TCRdb table keeps only in-frame clones and is missing some. Clone size and V and J calls were adopted from that table, with D and trimming inferred from the DNA. The sample includes 150,000 to 200,000 clones, roughly four fifths of them seen just once. The material sequenced was peripheral blood. The genes are TRBV19 and TRBJ1-5; D is perhaps TRBD1 (6 bases). This clonotype originated in a human donor in a cohort sampled during active COVID-19. CDR3 DNA: TGTGCCAGTAGTATAGTGACCAGGGGAAGCAATCAGCCCCAGCATTTT. Translating it yields CASSIVTRGSNQPQHF.